This entry is about one TCR beta chain. This clone was seen only a few times. Its antigen is not yet known. Per-nucleotide qualities are absent, and no much larger clonotype sits a single base away. In total, roughly 670 healthy bone marrow donors made up the cohort. At the time of sampling, every cohort member was nominally healthy, though immune exposures that went unrecorded were likely present. The donor tested CMV seronegative, placing the donor among the 300 to 450 seronegative members of the cohort. A peripheral blood sample was collected from each donor, and TCR beta sequencing was performed on peripheral blood mononuclear cells. Genomic DNA extraction from the blood cell samples was performed with the Qiagen DNeasy Blood Extraction Kit. The record originates from a study of cytomegalovirus exposure and HLA in healthy donors (dated by TCRdb to about 2017). In terms of the full investigation: According to an earlier analysis of a few hundred of the donors, roughly 180 million T cells yielded 117 million unique TCR beta sequences and approximately 280 Gb of sequence data. Among 300 to 500 genotyped donors of the cohort, an average of approximately 220,000 unique TCR beta nucleotide sequences was sequenced per donor, of which about 18% were non-productive. To predict cytomegalovirus infection status, the study brought together high-throughput TCR immunosequencing, statistical association of individual TCRs with disease status, and machine learning. In an earlier analysis of several hundred of the donors, high-throughput TCR beta sequencing was used to judge whether each TCR beta V gene segment behaved as functional or pseudogenic. Of the roughly 400 genotyped donors, approximately 83% fell in the genetic ancestry cluster associated with self-reported Caucasian donors. Donor age, sex, ethnicity and CMV serostatus were compiled alongside the repertoire data. Roughly 5 DR-DQ haplotypes were handled as single units for association and clustering, since linkage in the cohort was strong. A later analysis re-analyzed previously published TCR beta repertoires from approximately 700 donors and added high-resolution HLA genotyping to study TCR occurrence patterns. Every repertoire in the discovery cohort had been generated on one and the same sequencing platform. The study profiled the T cell repertoires of approximately 700 subjects by immunosequencing and related them to cytomegalovirus serostatus. Rather than drawing on any new phenotypic data, the later analysis identified candidate immune exposures from TCR beta sequences and the way those sequences occurred across donors. A later genetic analysis took genome-wide SNP genotypes for about three fifths of the roughly 670 donors and used that subset as a discovery cohort. An early release covering approximately 600 HLA-typed donors comprised 250 to 350 gigabases of sequencing data and approximately 80 million unique TCR sequences. Class I and class II HLA loci were covered by the typing at four-digit resolution. The study aimed to test whether signatures of past pathogen exposure could be identified by cataloging public T cell receptors. In addition to the first cohort of hundreds of subjects, a separate validation cohort of approximately 110 different subjects was used. Typing coverage varied by locus: about 629-640 donors for A, B, C, DRB1 and DQB1; under 550 for DQA1; around 610 for DPA1; roughly 470 for DPB1.

CDR1 is given as SGHKS and CDR2 as YYEKEE, both from the germline V gene (reference sequence). The CDR3 goes from the cysteine to the phenylalanine over 15 residues. This entry keeps only the CDR3 DNA: 45 bases, framed from base 1. Trimming removed 0 bases from V and 5 bases from J, leaving 9 bases between the germline ends. The method was the immunoSEQ multiplex PCR assay. For the multiplex PCR, a mixture combining 60 forward primers for TCR Vbeta segments and 13 reverse primers for TCR Jbeta segments was used. A multiplex PCR assay on genomic DNA amplified the CDR3 region of rearranged TCR beta genes. The Illumina HiSeq System was used to sequence the amplified TCR beta libraries as 87-base-pair reads. In the paper's pipeline: Across the 500 to 850 repertoires, a later analysis counted 75 million to 90 million unique TCR beta chains, roughly 11 million of which were shared by at least two donors. A nearest-neighbor algorithm error-corrected the raw reads and collapsed the reads into unique sequences, merging closely related sequences to remove PCR and sequencing errors. To assign V, D and J gene segments, CDR3 sequences were aligned to IMGT reference sequences. Each retained sequence needed at least a six-nucleotide match to both a V gene segment and a J gene segment. Rearrangements were called productive when the CDR3 lacked stop codons and stayed in frame with V and J; all others were non-productive. CDR3 was defined by IMGT convention, running from the second conserved V-encoded cysteine to the conserved J-encoded phenylalanine. In an earlier analysis of 550 to 650 of the donors, sequences lacking an unambiguous match to a single V gene segment were excluded. In an earlier analysis of approximately 590 of the donors, a V segment was called functional when productive rearrangements were above 56.7%, and segregating when the standard deviation between donors exceeded 5%. To diagnose cytomegalovirus status from the catalog of TCR beta chain sequences, a statistical classification framework was built. A later analysis assigned V and J genes by comparing TCR nucleotide sequences with IMGT/GENE-DB human TR gene sequences. The TCRdist pipeline was used in a later analysis to assign CDR3 sequences and most-parsimonious VDJ recombination scenarios. In a later analysis, every TCR beta chain was defined by the combination of its CDR3 amino acid sequence and its V-gene family, and reads without a unique V-gene family were dropped. A later analysis removed 592 highly shared, low-generation-probability nucleotide sequences to deal with suspected cross-contamination and a sequencing artifact. A later analysis calculated a clonal expansion index for each public chain from normalized within-repertoire ranks of inferred template counts. In a later analysis, generation probabilities were computed with a VDJ recombination model fitted to out-of-frame rearrangements, and the resulting probabilities were checked against IGoR. In a later analysis, TCR-TCR, TCR-HLA and TCR-CMV co-occurrence was scored with hypergeometric tests, and a repertoire-size bias correction was applied to TCR pairs. To estimate false discovery rates, a later analysis permuted the HLA or CMV assignments 20 times. A later analysis grouped co-occurring TCRs with DBSCAN, adding TCRdist sequence similarity when clustering within HLA-allele-positive subsets. Repertoires with fewer than 30,000 or more than 120,000 public chains were left out of co-occurrence clustering, as were about five repertoires with anomalous nucleotide sharing. In its TCRdb copy, this immuneACCESS table keeps in-frame sequences only and misses some clones. Where compared with another copy, unresolved V genes explain less than half of these, and the others have no known cause. From that table come the V and J calls and clone size; the DNA was used to work out D and trimming. This sample has approximately 90,000 clones in its table, and roughly 80% of those were observed once. Jointly, the top ten make up approximately 3% of the sample.

Overall study results and their limits: CMV serostatus was the only immune exposure information available for the cohort. Compared with the roughly 670-donor mean, donors in an Asian-associated ancestry cluster had fewer N-insertions in productive TCRs, according to a later genetic analysis. In a later analysis, more than 15,000 TCR beta sequences were associated with specific HLA alleles at a false discovery rate of 0.05. In a later analysis, most CMV-associated TCR beta chains were found to appear HLA-restricted, with HLA associations seemingly driven largely by CMV exposure. Some IMGT-functional V segments, including TRBV6-2 and TRBV6-3, could not be told apart with the 87-base-pair reads, so those segments were excluded. Sequencing depth was assumed to be roughly uniform across donors in the presence/absence analyses, though that assumption may not hold. The classifier was reported to diagnose cytomegalovirus status with high specificity and sensitivity in both the original and validation cohorts. A further reported finding was that TCR beta sequences accurately predicted the HLA-A and HLA-B alleles for most subjects in the first cohort. Because counts were too low, some 16 rarely observed V segments, including chromosome 9 orphons, were excluded from the earlier analysis of 587 of the donors. In vitro tests confirmed that three of the cytomegalovirus-associated TCR beta chains recognize cytomegalovirus antigens. Assigning TCR associations to individual alleles was difficult when HLA alleles, especially DR and DQ, strongly co-occurred. In a later analysis, HLA-associated TCR beta chains showed more clonal expansion and lower generation probabilities than non-associated chains that were equally common. While some public TCRs were present in many individuals, most TCR sequences turned up only very rarely across donors. A cluster of highly shared sequence variants was judged likely to represent a technical artifact of the sequencing pipeline. Linkage disequilibrium might explain the correlated functional status among segregating V segments, but an unknown experimental factor could not be ruled out. The authors suggested that the approach could potentially be generalized to other disease states and immunological phenotypes. Only TCR beta chains were sequenced in this cohort, and the absence of alpha or paired-chain data limited detectable features. In an earlier analysis of 587 of the donors, most TCR beta V segments appeared in productive rearrangements about 87% or about 30% of the time, broadly matching IMGT annotations. A total of fewer than 200 TCR beta chains were listed by the study as associated with cytomegalovirus. In a later genetic analysis, a missense DCLRE1C variant was associated with V-gene and J-gene trimming of TCR beta chains, and the association was replicated in an independent cohort. According to a later analysis, TCR association rates differed among HLA loci, with DRB1 alleles showing the most associated TCRs and HLA-C alleles showing the fewest. According to a later analysis, parvovirus B19, influenza, CMV and Epstein-Barr virus appeared linked to several top co-occurrence clusters. Because some donors lacked HLA typing at each locus, the association tests relied only on the typed subset.

Sequencing was performed on PBMCs. This chain is built from TRBV5-5 and TRBJ1-6; a confident D gene designation cannot be given. This sequence was found in a man between 40 and 49 years old in good health and CMV-seronegative. The nucleotides are TGTGCCAGCAGCTTGGCTGCGGTTAATAATTCACCCCTCCACTTT. Translation gives CASSLAAVNNSPLHF.